This passage covers 11 T cell receptor beta chains from one sample sequenced in a study of OX40 agonist ivuxolimab in advanced cancers. This table comes from immunoSEQ multiplex PCR, and its TCRdb copy is limited to in-frame clones, with some not included. The sample carries under 100,000 clones, about four fifths recorded once. The specimen was CD4+ or CD8+ T cells sorted from blood, collected in a trial of the OX40 agonist ivuxolimab. Receptors were obtained from an adult with an advanced solid tumor such as melanoma, head and neck, liver or kidney cancer.

This clone was seen once. One end of the junction varies from germline; a read error may be responsible. This sequence joins TRBV5-3 and TRBJ1-6; D gene unclear. TRBV5-3 is placed among ORFs of uncertain function. The CDR3 loop spans 12 amino acids. The CDR3 DNA is TGTGCCAGCAGCTTGTCTCATTCACCCCTCCACTTT. Protein sequence: CASSLSHSPLHF.

The chain joins TRBV9 to TRBJ1-2; perhaps TRBD1 as D (5 bases). V lost 2 bases and J 2 bases, leaving 13 bases between the germline ends. CDR3 length: 15 residues. Germline V gives CDR1 SGDLS, CDR2 YYNGEE. CDR3 sequence reads: CASSVSPGRNYGYTF. The CDR3 region has the DNA TGTGCCAGCAGCGTTTCTCCGGGACGGAACTATGGCTACACCTTC.

The V call is TRBV7-2, the J call TRBJ2-7, with 13 nucleotides matching TRBD2. The CDR3 totals 16 residues. The V segment lost 4 bases and the J segment 6 bases; nucleotides outside the gene matches: 9. Per germline, CDR1 SGHTA and CDR2 FQGNSA. CDR3 nucleotide sequence: TGTGCCAGCAGCTCCCAACTAGCGGGAGGGCCGGGCGAGCAGTACTTC. Translation: CASSSQLAGGPGEQYF.

The gene calls are TRBV2 and TRBJ2-1, with a weak D call TRBD1 (6 bases). This CDR3 comprises 19 residues. V lost 4 bases to trimming and J lost 0 bases, with 22 bases between them. The V gene's germline CDR1 is SNHLY and CDR2 FYNNEI. Here the CDR3 DNA reads TGTGCCAGCAGTGCTGGGATGGGGGCGACGCCTTCCTCCTACAATGAGCAGTTCTTC. Amino acids: CASSAGMGATPSSYNEQFF.

This rearrangement joins TRBV5-8 to TRBJ2-2; 8 positions agree with TRBD1. J was trimmed by 0 bases and V by 5 bases; bases with no gene match: 3. Germline V CDR1 and CDR2: SGHTS, YDEGEE. This CDR3 contains 15 residues. CDR3 residues: CASSPGQANTGELFF. The CDR3 DNA follows: TGTGCCAGCAGTCCGGGACAGGCGAACACCGGGGAGCTGTTTTTT. Full variable domain (rest looked up from reference TRBV5-8 and TRBJ2-2): EAGVTQSPTHLIKTRGQQATLRCSPISGHTSVYWYQQALGLGLQFLLWYDEGEERNRGNFPPRFSGRQFPNYSSELNVNALELEDSALYLCASSPGQANTGELFFGEGSRLTVL.

This clone has just one count. V usage is TRBV29-1 and J usage is TRBJ2-7; D gene uncertain. CDR3 length: 14 residues. Germline loops: CDR1 SQVTM, CDR2 ANQGSEA. Trimming took 3 bases from V and 0 from J, leaving 12 bases between them. CDR3 amino acids: CSVETRPNSYEQYF. CDR3 coding DNA: TGCAGCGTTGAGACCCGACCGAACTCCTACGAGCAGTACTTC.

This clone has just a few counts. The rearrangement links TRBV7-6 to TRBJ1-2; TRBD1 is a possible D gene (5 bases). V was shortened by 5 bases and J by 6 bases, with 19 bases between the two germline ends. Germline lookup yields CDR1 SGHVS and CDR2 FNYEAQ. The CDR3 sequence is 15 residues long. This CDR3 reads CASSLGVGSHHGYTF. CDR3 sequence (DNA): TGTGCCAGCAGCCTAGGGGTTGGGAGCCACCATGGCTACACCTTC.

This clone was detected only once. The conserved phenylalanine or tryptophan normally closing the CDR3 is absent here, so this likely arose from a read error. CDR3 amino acids: CASGRPGQGVGYTS. The CDR3 DNA is TGTGCCAGCGGAAGACCGGGACAGGGCGTTGGCTACACCTCC. The chain employs TRBV6-6 and TRBJ1-2; 9 positions agree with TRBD1. Germline V gene data show CDR1 as MNHNY and CDR2 as SVGAGI (reference sequence). Trimming cost V 8 bases and J 7 bases; bases outside gene matches: 11. The CDR3 is 14 amino acids.

This clone was seen only a few times. The V call is TRBV5-1, the J call TRBJ1-5, with D tentatively TRBD1 (6 bases). Germline V lookup: CDR1 SGHRS, CDR2 YFSETQ. Trimming pared 4 bases from V and 4 bases from J, leaving 12 bases between. This CDR3 is built from 14 residues. CDR3 amino acids: CASSPDSRNQPQHF. The CDR3 DNA reads TGCGCCAGCAGCCCGGACAGCCGAAATCAGCCCCAGCATTTT. Based on the CDR3 plus reference TRBV5-1 and TRBJ1-5, the full variable domain is KAGVTQTPRYLIKTRGQQVTLSCSPISGHRSVSWYQQTPGQGLQFLFEYFSETQRNKGNFPGRFSGRQFSNSRSEMNVSTLELGDSALYLCASSPDSRNQPQHFGDGTRLSIL.

The rearrangement links TRBV7-8 to TRBJ1-1; 8 bases align to TRBD1. Germline CDR1 SGHVS, CDR2 FQNEAQ. This CDR3 is 16 amino acids long. After removal of 5 bases from V and 6 bases from J, the junction contained 14 bases not matched to a gene. The CDR3 DNA sequence: TGTGCCAGCAGCGCTGACAGGGGAGATCGTGTAGCTGAAGCTTTCTTT. This sequence encodes CASSADRGDRVAEAFF.

This chain joins TRBV2 and TRBJ1-1; D call uncertain. CDR1 and CDR2 from the germline V gene are SNHLY and FYNNEI. V lost 4 bases and J 0 bases, leaving 6 bases between the germline ends. This CDR3 contains 13 residues. CDR3 DNA sequence: TGTGCCAGCAGTGCCACTATGAACACTGAAGCTTTCTTT. Amino acids: CASSATMNTEAFF.